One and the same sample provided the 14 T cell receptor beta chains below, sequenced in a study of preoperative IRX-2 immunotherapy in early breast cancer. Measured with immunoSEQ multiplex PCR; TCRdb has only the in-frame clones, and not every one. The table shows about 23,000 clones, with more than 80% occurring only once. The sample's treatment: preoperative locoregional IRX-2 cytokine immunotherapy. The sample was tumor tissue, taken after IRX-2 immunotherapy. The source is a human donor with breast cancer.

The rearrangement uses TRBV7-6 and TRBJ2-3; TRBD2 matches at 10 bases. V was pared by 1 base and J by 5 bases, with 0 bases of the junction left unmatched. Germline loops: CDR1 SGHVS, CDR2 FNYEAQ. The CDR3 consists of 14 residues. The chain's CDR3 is CASSLVAGGDTQYF. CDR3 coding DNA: TGTGCCAGCAGCTTAGTAGCGGGGGGAGATACGCAGTATTTT.

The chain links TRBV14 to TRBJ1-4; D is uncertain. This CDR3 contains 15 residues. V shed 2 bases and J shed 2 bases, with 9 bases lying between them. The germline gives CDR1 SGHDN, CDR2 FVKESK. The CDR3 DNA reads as TGTGCCAGCAGCCAACTGGGGAGCACTAATGAAAAACTGTTTTTT. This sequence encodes CASSQLGSTNEKLFF.

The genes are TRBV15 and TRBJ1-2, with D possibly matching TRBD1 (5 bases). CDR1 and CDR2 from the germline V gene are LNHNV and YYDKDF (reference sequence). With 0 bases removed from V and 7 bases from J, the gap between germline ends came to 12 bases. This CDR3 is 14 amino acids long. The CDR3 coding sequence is TGTGCCACCAGCAGAGATTTCGGGGACTCTGGCTACACCTTC. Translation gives CATSRDFGDSGYTF. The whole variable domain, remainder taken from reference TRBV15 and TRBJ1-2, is DAMVIQNPRYQVTQFGKPVTLSCSQTLNHNVMYWYQQKSSQAPKLLFHYYDKDFNNEADTPDNFQSRRPNTSFCFLDIRSPGLGDTAMYLCATSRDFGDSGYTFGSGTRLTVV.

The CDR3 coding sequence is TGCGCCAGCAGCTTGGAGGGGATGGTAGATGGCTACACCTTC. Translating gives CASSLEGMVDGYTF. The chain uses TRBV5-1 and TRBJ1-2; D perhaps matches TRBD1 (5 bases). Germline V lookup: CDR1 SGHRS, CDR2 YFSETQ. V shed 0 bases and J shed 6 bases, with 12 bases lying between them. This CDR3 is 14 amino acids long.

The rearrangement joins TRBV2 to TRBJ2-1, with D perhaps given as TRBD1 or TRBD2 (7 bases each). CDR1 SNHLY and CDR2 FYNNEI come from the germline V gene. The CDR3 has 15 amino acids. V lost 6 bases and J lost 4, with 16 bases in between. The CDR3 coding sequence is TGTGCCAGCAGCCAGGGGGGGGGCCGGTACAATGAGCAGTTCTTC. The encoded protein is CASSQGGGRYNEQFF. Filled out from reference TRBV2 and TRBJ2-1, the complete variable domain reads EPEVTQTPSHQVTQMGQEVILRCVPISNHLYFYWYRQILGQKVEFLVSFYNNEISEKSEIFDDQFSVERPDGSNFTLKIRSTKLEDSAMYFCASSQGGGRYNEQFFGPGTRLTVL.

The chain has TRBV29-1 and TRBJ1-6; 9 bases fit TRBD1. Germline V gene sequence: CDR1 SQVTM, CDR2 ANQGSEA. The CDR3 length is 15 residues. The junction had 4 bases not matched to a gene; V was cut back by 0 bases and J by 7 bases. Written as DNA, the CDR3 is TGCAGCGTTGAAGAATGGGGGACAGGGAATTCACCCCTCCACTTT. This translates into CSVEEWGTGNSPLHF.

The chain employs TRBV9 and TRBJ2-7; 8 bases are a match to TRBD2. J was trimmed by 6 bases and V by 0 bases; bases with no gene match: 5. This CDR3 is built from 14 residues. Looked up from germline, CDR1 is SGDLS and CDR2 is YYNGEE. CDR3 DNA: TGTGCCAGCAGCGTAGACGGGAGGGATGGCGAGCAGTACTTC. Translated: CASSVDGRDGEQYF.

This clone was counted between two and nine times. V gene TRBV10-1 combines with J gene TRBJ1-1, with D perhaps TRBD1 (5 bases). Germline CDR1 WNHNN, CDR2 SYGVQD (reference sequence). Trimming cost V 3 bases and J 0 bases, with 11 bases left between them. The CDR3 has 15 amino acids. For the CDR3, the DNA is TGCGCCAGCAGTGACAGGGCCGTTTTGAACACTGAAGCTTTCTTT. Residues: CASSDRAVLNTEAFF.

CDR3 sequence reads: CSVENRDRSYEQYF. The CDR3 DNA sequence: TGCAGCGTTGAAAATCGGGACAGGAGTTACGAGCAGTACTTC. The chain recombines TRBV29-1 with TRBJ2-7, with 8 bases matching TRBD1. With 2 bases clipped from V and 4 bases from J, the junction kept 7 bases outside the gene matches. The CDR3 sequence is 14 residues long. CDR1 and CDR2 from the germline V gene are SQVTM and ANQGSEA.

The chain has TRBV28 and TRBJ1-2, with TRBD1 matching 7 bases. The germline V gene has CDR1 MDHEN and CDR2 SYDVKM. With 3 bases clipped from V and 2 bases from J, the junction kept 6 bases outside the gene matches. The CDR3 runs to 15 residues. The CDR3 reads CASSLGDSRNYGYTF. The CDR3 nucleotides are TGTGCCAGCAGTTTGGGGGACAGCCGGAACTATGGCTACACCTTC.

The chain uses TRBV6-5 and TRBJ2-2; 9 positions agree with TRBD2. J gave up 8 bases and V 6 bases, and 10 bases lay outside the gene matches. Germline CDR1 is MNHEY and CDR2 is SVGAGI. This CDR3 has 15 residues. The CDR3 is CASSGRLAGKGELFF. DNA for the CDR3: TGTGCCAGCAGCGGTCGGCTAGCGGGAAAGGGGGAGCTGTTTTTT.

The CDR3 spells CASSQEGTAFRGAEAFF. The CDR3 bases are TGCGCCAGCAGCCAAGAGGGGACAGCTTTCCGAGGGGCTGAAGCTTTCTTT. The chain recombines TRBV4-1 with TRBJ1-1; TRBD1 matches at 7 bases. CDR1 and CDR2 (germline): MGHRA, YSYEKL. V was pared by 0 bases and J by 6 bases, with 13 bases of the junction left unmatched. The CDR3 extends over 17 amino acids.

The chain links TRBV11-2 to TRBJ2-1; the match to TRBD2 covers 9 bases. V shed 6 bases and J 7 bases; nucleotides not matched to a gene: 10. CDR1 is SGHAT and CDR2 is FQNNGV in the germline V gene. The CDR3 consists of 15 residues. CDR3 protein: CASRSLAGVLNEQFF. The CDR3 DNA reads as TGTGCCAGCAGATCCTTAGCGGGAGTGTTAAATGAGCAGTTCTTC.

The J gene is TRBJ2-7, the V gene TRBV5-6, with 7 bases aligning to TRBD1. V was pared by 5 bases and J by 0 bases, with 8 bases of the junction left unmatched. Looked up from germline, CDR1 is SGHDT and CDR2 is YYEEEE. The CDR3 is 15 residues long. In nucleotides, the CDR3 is TGTGCCAGCAGAGGGGGACAGCTGAGCTCCTACGAGCAGTACTTC. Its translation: CASRGGQLSSYEQYF.